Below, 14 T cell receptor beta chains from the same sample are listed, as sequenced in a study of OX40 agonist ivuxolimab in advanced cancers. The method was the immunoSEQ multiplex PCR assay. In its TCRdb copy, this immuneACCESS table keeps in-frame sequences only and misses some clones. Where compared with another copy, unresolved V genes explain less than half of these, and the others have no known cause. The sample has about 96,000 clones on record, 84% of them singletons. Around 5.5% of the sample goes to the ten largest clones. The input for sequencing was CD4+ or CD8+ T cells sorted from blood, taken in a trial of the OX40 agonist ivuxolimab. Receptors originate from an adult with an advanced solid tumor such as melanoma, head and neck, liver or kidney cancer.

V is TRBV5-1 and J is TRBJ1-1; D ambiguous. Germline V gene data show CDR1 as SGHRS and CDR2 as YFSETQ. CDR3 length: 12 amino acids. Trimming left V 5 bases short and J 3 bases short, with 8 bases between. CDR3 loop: CASREEHTEAFF. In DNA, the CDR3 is TGCGCCAGCAGGGAAGAGCACACTGAAGCTTTCTTT.

The CDR3 is CASSPTGAEQPQHF. The CDR3 bases are TGTGCCAGCAGCCCCACAGGGGCGGAACAGCCCCAGCATTTT. V and J are TRBV9 and TRBJ1-5, with TRBD1 matching 7 bases. Trimming took 4 bases from V and 7 from J; bases not matched to a gene: 8. The CDR3 is made up of 14 amino acids. Germline V CDR1 and CDR2: SGDLS, YYNGEE. Together with reference TRBV9 and TRBJ1-5, the CDR3 gives the full variable domain: DSGVTQTPKHLITATGQRVTLRCSPRSGDLSVYWYQQSLDQGLQFLIQYYNGEERAKGNILERFSAQQFPDLHSELNLSSLELGDSALYFCASSPTGAEQPQHFGDGTRLSIL.

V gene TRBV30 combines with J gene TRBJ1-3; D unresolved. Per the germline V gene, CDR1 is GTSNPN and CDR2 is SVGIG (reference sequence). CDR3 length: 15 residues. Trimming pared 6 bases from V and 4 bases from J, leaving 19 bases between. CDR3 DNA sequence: TGTGCCTGTTCCCCTCCCGGGCCAGTGGGAAACACCATATATTTT. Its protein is CACSPPGPVGNTIYF.

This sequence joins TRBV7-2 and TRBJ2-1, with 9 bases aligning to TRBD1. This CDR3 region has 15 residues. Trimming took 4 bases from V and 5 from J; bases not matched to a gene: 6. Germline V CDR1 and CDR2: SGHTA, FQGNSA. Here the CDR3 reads CASSSGTGRDNEQFF. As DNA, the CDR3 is TGTGCCAGCAGCTCCGGGACAGGGAGAGACAATGAGCAGTTCTTC.

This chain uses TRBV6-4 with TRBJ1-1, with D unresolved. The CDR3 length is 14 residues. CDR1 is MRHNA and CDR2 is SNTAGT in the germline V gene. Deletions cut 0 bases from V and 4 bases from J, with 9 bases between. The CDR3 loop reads CASSDSSLGTEAFF. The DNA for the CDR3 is TGTGCCAGCAGTGACTCGAGTCTGGGCACTGAAGCTTTCTTT.

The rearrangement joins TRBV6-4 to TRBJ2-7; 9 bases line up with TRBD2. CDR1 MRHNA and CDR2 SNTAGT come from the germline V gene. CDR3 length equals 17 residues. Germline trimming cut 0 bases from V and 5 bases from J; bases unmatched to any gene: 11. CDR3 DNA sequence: TGTGCCAGCAGTGACTCGAAGCGGCGGGAGGGCTGCCACGAGCAGTACTTC. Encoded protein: CASSDSKRREGCHEQYF.

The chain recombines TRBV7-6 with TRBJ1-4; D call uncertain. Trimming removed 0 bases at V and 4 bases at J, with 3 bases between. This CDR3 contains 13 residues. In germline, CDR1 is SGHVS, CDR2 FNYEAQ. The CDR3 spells CASSLALNEKLFF. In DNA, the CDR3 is TGTGCCAGCAGCTTAGCGCTTAATGAAAAACTGTTTTTT.

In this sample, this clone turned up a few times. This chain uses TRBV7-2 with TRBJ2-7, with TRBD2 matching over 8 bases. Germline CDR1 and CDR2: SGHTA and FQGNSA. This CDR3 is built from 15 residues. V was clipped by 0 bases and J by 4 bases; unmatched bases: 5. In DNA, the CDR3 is TGTGCCAGCAGCTTAGCTAGCGGGACTATTTACGAGCAGTACTTC. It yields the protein CASSLASGTIYEQYF.

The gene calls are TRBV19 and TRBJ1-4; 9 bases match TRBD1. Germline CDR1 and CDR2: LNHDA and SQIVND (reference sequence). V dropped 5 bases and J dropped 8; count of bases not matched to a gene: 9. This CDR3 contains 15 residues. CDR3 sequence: CASSPPGQGMEKLFF. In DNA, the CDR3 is TGTGCCAGTAGTCCACCGGGACAGGGAATGGAAAAACTGTTTTTT. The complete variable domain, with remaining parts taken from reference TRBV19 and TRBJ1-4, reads DGGITQSPKYLFRKEGQNVTLSCEQNLNHDAMYWYRQDPGQGLRLIYYSQIVNDFQKGDIAEGYSVSREKKESFPLTVTSAQKNPTAFYLCASSPPGQGMEKLFFGSGTQLSVL.

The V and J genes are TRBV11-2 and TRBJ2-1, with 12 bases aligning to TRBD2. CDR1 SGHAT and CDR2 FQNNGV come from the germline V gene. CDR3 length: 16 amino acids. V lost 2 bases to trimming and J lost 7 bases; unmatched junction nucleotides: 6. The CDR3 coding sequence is TGTGCCAGCAGCTTATCCCCCACTAGCGGGAGGAATGAGCAGTTCTTC. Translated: CASSLSPTSGRNEQFF.

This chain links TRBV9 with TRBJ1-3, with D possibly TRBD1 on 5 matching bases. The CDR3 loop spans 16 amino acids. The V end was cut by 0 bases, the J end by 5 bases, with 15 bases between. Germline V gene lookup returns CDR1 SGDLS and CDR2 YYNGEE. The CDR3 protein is CASSVDHLGQRNTIYF. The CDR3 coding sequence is TGTGCCAGCAGCGTAGATCATTTGGGGCAGAGAAACACCATATATTTT.

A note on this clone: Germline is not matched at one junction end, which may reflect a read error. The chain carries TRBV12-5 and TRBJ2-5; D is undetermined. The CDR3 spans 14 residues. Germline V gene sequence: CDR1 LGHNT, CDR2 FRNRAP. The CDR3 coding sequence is TGTGCTAGTGGTTTGGAACAGTACCAGGAGACCCAGTACTTC. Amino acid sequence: CASGLEQYQETQYF. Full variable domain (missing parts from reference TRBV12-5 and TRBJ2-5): DARVTQTPRHKVTEMGQEVTMRCQPILGHNTVFWYRQTMMQGLELLAYFRNRAPLDDSGMPKDRFSAEMPDATLATLKIQPSEPRDSAVYFCASGLEQYQETQYFGPGTRLLVL.

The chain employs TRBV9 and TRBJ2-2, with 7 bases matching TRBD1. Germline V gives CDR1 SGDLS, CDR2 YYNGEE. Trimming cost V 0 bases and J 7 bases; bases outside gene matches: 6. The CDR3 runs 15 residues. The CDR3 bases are TGTGCCAGCAGCGTAGGAGGGGGCCAGGGCGGGGAGCTGTTTTTT. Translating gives CASSVGGGQGGELFF.

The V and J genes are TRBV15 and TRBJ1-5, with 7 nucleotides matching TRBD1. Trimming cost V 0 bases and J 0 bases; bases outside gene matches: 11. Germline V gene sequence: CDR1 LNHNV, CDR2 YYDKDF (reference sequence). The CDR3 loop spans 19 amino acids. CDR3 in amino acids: CATSRDHPPGTASNQPQHF. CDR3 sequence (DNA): TGTGCCACCAGCAGAGATCACCCTCCGGGGACAGCTAGCAATCAGCCCCAGCATTTT. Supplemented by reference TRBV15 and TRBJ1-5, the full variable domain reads DAMVIQNPRYQVTQFGKPVTLSCSQTLNHNVMYWYQQKSSQAPKLLFHYYDKDFNNEADTPDNFQSRRPNTSFCFLDIRSPGLGDTAMYLCATSRDHPPGTASNQPQHFGDGTRLSIL.